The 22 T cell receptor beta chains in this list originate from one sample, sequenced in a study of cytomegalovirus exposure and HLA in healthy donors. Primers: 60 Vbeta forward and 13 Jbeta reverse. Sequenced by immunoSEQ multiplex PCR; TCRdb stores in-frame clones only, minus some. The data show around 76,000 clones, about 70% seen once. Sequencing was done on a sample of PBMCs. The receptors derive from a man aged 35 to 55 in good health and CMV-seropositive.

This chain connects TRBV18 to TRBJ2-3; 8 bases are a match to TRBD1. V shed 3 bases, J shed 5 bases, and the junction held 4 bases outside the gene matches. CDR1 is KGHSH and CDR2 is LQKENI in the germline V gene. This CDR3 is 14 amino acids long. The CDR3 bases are TGTGCCAGCTCACCGTCGACAGGGGAAGATACGCAGTATTTT. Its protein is CASSPSTGEDTQYF.

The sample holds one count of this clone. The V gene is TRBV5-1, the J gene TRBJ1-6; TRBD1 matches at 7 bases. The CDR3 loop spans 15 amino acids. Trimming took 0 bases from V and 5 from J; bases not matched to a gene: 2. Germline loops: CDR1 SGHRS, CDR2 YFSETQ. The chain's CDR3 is CASSLAGTDNSPLHF. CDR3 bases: TGCGCCAGCAGCTTGGCCGGGACAGATAATTCACCCCTCCACTTT.

The CDR3 DNA sequence: TGTGCCAGCAGAGTAACCGGGACACAAACCTACGAGCAGTACTTC. Protein product: CASRVTGTQTYEQYF. This chain uses TRBV7-2 with TRBJ2-7; possible D gene TRBD1, 6 bases. The CDR3 contains 15 residues. With 6 bases removed from V and 2 bases from J, the gap between germline ends came to 17 bases. The germline V gene encodes CDR1 SGHTA and CDR2 FQGNSA.

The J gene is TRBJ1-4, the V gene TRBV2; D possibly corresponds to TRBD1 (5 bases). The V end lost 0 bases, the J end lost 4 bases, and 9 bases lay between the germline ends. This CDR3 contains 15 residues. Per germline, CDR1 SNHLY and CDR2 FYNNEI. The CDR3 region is CASSEAGQNNEKLFF. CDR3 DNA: TGTGCCAGCAGTGAAGCGGGGCAGAATAATGAAAAACTGTTTTTT.

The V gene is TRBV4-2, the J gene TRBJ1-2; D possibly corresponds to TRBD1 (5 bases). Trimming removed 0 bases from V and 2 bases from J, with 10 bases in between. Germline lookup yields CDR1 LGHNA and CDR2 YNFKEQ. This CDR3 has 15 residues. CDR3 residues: CASSQDQQVNYGYTF. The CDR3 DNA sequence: TGTGCCAGCAGCCAAGATCAACAGGTGAACTATGGCTACACCTTC.

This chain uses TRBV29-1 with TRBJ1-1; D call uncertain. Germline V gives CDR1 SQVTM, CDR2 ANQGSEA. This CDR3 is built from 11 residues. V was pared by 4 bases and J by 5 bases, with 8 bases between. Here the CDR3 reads CSVGALTEAFF. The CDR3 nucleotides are TGCAGCGTTGGTGCCCTAACTGAAGCTTTCTTT.

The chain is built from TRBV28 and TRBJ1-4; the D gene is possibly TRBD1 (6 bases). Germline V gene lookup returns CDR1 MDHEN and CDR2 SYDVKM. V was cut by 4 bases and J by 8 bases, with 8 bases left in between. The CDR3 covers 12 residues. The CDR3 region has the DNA TGTGCCAGCAGTTCTACAGGGGAAAAACTGTTTTTT. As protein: CASSSTGEKLFF.

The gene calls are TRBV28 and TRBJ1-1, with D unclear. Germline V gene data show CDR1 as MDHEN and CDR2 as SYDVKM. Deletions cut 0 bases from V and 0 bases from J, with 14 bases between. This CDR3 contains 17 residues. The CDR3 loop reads CASSLWGGVGMNTEAFF. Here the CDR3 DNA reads TGTGCCAGCAGTTTATGGGGCGGGGTTGGGATGAACACTGAAGCTTTCTTT.

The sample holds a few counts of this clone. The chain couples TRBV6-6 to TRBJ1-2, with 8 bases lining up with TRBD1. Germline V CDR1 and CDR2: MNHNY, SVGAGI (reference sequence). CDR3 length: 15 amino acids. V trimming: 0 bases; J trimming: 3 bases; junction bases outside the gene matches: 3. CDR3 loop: CASSYSQGAHYGYTF. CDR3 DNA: TGTGCCAGCAGTTACTCGCAGGGGGCCCACTATGGCTACACCTTC.

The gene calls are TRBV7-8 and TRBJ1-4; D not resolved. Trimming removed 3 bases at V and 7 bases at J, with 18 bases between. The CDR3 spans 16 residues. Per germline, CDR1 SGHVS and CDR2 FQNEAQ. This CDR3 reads CASSFTFGLETEKLFF. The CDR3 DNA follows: TGTGCCAGCAGCTTTACCTTTGGCCTGGAGACTGAAAAACTGTTTTTT.

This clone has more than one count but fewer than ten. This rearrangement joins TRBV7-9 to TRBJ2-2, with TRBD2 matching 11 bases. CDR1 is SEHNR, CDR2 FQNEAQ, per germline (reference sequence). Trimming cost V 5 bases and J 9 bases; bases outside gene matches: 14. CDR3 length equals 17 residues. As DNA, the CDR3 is TGTGCCAGCAGCCCGACTAGCGGGGCACTTTTACCCCGGGAGCTGTTTTTT. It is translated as CASSPTSGALLPRELFF. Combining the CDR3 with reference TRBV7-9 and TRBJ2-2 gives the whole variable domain DTGVSQNPRHKITKRGQNVTFRCDPISEHNRLYWYRQTLGQGPEFLTYFQNEAQLEKSRLLSDRFSAERPKGSFSTLEIQRTEQGDSAMYLCASSPTSGALLPRELFFGEGSRLTVL.

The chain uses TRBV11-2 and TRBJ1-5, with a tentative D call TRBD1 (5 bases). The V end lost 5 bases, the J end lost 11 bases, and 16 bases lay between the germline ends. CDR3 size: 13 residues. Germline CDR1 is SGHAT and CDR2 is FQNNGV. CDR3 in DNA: TGTGCCAGCAGCGTACAGCCGGGAGGGGCCCAGCATTTT. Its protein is CASSVQPGGAQHF.

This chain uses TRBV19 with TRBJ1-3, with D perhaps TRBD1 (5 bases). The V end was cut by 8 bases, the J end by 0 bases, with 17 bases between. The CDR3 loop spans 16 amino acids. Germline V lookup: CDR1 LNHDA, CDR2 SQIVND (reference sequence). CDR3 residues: CASRTSLINSGNTIYF. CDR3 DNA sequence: TGTGCCAGTCGGACAAGCCTTATAAACTCTGGAAACACCATATATTTT.

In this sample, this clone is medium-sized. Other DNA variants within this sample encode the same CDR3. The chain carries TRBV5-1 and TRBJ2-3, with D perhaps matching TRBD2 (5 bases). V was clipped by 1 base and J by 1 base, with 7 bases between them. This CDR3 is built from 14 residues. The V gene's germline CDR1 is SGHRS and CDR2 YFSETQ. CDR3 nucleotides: TGCGCCAGCAGCTTGTTCGGGGGCACAGATACGCAGTATTTT. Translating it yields CASSLFGGTDTQYF.

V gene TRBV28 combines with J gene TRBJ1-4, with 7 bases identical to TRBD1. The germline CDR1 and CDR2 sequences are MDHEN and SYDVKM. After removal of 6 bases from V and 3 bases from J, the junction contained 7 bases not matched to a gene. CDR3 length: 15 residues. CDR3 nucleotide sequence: TGTGCCAGCAGGCCAGGGGGGATGGCTAATGAAAAACTGTTTTTT. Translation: CASRPGGMANEKLFF.

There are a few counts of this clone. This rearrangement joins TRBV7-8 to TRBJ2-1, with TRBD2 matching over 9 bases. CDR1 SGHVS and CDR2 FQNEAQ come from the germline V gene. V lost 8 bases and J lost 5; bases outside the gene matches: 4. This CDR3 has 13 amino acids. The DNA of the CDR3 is TGTGCCAGCGGACTAGCGAGAAACAATGAGCAGTTCTTC. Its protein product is CASGLARNNEQFF.

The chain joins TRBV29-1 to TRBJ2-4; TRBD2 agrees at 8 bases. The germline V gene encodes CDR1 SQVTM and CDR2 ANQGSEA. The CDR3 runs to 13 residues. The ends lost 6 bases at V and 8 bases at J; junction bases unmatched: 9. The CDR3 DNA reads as TGCAGCGTAGAATGGGCGGGAGGAGACATTCAGTACTTC. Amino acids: CSVEWAGGDIQYF.

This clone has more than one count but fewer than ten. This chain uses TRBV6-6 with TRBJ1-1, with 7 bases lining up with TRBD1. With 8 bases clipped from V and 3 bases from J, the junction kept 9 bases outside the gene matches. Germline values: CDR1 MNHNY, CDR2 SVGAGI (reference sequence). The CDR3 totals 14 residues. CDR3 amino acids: CASSWRQGDTEAFF. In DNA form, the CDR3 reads TGTGCCAGCTCGTGGAGGCAGGGGGACACTGAAGCTTTCTTT.

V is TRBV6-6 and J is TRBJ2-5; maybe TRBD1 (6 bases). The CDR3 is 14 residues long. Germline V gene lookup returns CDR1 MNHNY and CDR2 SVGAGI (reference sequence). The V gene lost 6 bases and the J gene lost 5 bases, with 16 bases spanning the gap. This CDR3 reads CASSFGQPGETQYF. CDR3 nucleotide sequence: TGTGCCAGCAGCTTCGGACAGCCAGGGGAGACCCAGTACTTC.

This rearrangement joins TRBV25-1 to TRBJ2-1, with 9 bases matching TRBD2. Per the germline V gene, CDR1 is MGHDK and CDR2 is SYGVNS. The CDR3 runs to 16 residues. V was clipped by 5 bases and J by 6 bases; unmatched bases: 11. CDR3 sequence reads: CASSTPIAGEVNEQFF. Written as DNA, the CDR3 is TGTGCCAGCAGTACTCCAATAGCGGGAGAGGTCAATGAGCAGTTCTTC.

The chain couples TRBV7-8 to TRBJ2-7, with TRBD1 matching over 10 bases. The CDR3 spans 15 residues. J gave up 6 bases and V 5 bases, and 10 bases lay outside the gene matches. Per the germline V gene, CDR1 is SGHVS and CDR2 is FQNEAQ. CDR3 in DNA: TGTGCCAGCAGCGAACCGGGACAGGGGTTTGTCGAGCAGTACTTC. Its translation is CASSEPGQGFVEQYF.

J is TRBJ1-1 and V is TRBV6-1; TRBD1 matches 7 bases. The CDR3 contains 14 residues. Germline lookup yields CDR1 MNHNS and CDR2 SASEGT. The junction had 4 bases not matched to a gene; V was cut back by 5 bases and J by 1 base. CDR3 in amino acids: CASSSKGANTEAFF. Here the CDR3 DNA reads TGTGCCAGCAGTTCCAAGGGGGCGAACACTGAAGCTTTCTTT.